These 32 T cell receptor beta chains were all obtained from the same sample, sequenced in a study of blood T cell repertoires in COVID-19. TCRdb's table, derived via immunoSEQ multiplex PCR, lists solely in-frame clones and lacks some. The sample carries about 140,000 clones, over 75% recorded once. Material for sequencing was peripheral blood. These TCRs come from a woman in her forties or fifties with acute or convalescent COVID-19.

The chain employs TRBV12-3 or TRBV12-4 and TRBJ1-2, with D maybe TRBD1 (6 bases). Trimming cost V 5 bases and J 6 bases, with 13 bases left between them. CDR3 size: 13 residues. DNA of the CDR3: TGTGCCAGCAGTGCAGGGGCCGCGCATGGCTACACCTTC. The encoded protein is CASSAGAAHGYTF.

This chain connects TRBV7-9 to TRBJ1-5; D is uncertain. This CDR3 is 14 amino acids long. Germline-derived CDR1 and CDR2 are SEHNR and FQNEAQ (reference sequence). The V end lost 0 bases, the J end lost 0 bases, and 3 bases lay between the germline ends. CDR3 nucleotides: TGTGCCAGCAGCTTAGCGCGTAGCAATCAGCCCCAGCATTTT. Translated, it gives CASSLARSNQPQHF. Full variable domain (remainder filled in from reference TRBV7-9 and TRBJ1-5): DTGVSQNPRHKITKRGQNVTFRCDPISEHNRLYWYRQTLGQGPEFLTYFQNEAQLEKSRLLSDRFSAERPKGSFSTLEIQRTEQGDSAMYLCASSLARSNQPQHFGDGTRLSIL.

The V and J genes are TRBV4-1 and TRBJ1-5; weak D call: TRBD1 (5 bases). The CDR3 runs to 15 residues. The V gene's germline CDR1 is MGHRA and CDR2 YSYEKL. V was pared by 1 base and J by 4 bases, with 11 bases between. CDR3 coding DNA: TGCGCCAGCAGCCAAGCTACAGGATTTAATCAGCCCCAGCATTTT. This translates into CASSQATGFNQPQHF.

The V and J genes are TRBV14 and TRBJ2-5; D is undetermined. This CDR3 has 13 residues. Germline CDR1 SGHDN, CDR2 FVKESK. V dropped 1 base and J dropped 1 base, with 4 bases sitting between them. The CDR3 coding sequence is TGTGCCAGCAGCCAAGGGGCCCAAGAGACCCAGTACTTC. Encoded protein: CASSQGAQETQYF.

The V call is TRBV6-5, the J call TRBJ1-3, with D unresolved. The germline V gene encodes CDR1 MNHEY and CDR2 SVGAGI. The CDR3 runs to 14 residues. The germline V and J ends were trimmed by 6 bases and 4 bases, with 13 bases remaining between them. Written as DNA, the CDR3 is TGTGCCAGCAGCTCTAGGCCCTTAGGAAACACCATATATTTT. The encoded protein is CASSSRPLGNTIYF.

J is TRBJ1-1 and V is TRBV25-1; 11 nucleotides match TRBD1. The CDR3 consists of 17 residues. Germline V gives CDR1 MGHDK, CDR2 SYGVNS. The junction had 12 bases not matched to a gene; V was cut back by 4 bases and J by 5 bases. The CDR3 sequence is CASSGVYGTGGKTEAFF. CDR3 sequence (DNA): TGTGCCAGCAGTGGAGTCTATGGGACAGGGGGTAAGACTGAAGCTTTCTTT.

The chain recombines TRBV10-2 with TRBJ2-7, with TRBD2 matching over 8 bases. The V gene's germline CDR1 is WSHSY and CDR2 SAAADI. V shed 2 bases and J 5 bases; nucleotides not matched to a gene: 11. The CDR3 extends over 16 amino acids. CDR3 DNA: TGCGCCAGCAGTGAGAGTGGTGCGGGAGGTTCCCACGAGCAGTACTTC. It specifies CASSESGAGGSHEQYF.

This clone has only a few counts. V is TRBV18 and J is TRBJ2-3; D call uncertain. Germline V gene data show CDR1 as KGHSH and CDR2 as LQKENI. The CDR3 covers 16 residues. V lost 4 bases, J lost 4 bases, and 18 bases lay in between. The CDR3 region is CASSLRSPSVADTQYF. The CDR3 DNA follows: TGTGCCAGCTCACTACGAAGCCCCTCGGTGGCAGATACGCAGTATTTT. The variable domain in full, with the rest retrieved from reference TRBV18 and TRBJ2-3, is NAGVMQNPRHLVRRRGQEARLRCSPMKGHSHVYWYRQLPEEGLKFMVYLQKENIIDESGMPKERFSAEFPKEGPSILRIQQVVRGDSAAYFCASSLRSPSVADTQYFGPGTRLTVL.

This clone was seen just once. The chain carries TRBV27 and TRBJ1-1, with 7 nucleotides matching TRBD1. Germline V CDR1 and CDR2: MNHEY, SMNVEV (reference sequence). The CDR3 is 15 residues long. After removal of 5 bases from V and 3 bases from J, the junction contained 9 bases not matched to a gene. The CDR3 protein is CASSPRTGGHTEAFF. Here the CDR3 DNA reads TGTGCCAGCAGTCCGAGGACAGGAGGTCACACTGAAGCTTTCTTT.

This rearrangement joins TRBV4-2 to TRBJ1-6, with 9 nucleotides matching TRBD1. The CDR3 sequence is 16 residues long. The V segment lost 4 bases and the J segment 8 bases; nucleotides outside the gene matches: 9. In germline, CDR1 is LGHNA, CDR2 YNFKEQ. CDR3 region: CASSPGGGQGYSPLHF. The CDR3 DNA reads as TGTGCCAGCAGCCCTGGGGGGGGACAGGGCTATTCACCCCTCCACTTT.

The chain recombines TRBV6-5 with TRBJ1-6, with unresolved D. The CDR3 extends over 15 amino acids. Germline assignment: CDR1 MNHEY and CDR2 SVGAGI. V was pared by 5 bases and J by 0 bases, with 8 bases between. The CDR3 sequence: CASSTWLSYNSPLHF. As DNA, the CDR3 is TGTGCCAGCAGTACCTGGCTCTCCTATAATTCACCCCTCCACTTT.

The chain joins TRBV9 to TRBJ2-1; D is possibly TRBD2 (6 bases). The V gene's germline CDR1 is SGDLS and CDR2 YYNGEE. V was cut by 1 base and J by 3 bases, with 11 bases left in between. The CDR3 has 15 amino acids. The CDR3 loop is CASSVRESYYNEQFF. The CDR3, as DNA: TGTGCCAGCAGCGTACGGGAGTCCTACTACAATGAGCAGTTCTTC. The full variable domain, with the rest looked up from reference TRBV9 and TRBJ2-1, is DSGVTQTPKHLITATGQRVTLRCSPRSGDLSVYWYQQSLDQGLQFLIQYYNGEERAKGNILERFSAQQFPDLHSELNLSSLELGDSALYFCASSVRESYYNEQFFGPGTRLTVL.

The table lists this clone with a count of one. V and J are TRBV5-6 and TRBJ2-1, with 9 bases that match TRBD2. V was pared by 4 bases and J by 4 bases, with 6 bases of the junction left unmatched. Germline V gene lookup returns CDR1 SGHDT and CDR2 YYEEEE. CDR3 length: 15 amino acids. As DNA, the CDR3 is TGTGCCAGCAGCCTTCCTAGCGGGATGTACAATGAGCAGTTCTTC. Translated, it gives CASSLPSGMYNEQFF.

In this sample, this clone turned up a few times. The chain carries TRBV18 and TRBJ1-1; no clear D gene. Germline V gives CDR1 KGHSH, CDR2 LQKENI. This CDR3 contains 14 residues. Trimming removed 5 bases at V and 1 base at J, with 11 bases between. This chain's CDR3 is CASSSQAENTEAFF. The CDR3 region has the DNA TGTGCCAGCTCATCTCAGGCAGAGAACACTGAAGCTTTCTTT. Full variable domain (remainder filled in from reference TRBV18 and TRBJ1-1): NAGVMQNPRHLVRRRGQEARLRCSPMKGHSHVYWYRQLPEEGLKFMVYLQKENIIDESGMPKERFSAEFPKEGPSILRIQQVVRGDSAAYFCASSSQAENTEAFFGQGTRLTVV.

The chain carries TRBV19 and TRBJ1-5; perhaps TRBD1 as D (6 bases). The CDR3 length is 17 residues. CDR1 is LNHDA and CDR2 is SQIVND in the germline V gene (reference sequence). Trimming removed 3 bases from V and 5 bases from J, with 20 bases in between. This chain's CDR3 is CASSIEGGRGYHQPQHF. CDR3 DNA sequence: TGTGCCAGTAGTATCGAGGGGGGGAGAGGCTACCATCAGCCCCAGCATTTT. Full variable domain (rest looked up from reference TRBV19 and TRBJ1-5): DGGITQSPKYLFRKEGQNVTLSCEQNLNHDAMYWYRQDPGQGLRLIYYSQIVNDFQKGDIAEGYSVSREKKESFPLTVTSAQKNPTAFYLCASSIEGGRGYHQPQHFGDGTRLSIL.

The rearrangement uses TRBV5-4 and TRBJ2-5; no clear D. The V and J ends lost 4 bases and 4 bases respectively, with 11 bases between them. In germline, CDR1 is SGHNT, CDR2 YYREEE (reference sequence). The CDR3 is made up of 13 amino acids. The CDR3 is CASSPGRPETQYF. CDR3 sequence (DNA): TGTGCCAGCAGCCCTGGGCGCCCAGAGACCCAGTACTTC.

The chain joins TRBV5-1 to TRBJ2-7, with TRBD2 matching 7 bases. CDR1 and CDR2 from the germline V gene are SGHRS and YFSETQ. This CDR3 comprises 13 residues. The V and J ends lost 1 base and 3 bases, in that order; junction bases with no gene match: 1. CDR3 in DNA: TGCGCCAGCAGCTTGTCTAGCGGCTACGAGCAGTACTTC. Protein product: CASSLSSGYEQYF.

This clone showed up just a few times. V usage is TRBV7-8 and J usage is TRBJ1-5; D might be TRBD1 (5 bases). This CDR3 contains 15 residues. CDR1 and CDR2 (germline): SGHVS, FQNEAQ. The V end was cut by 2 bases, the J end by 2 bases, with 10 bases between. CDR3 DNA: TGTGCCAGCAGCTTAAGAGGCAGGGGCAATCAGCCCCAGCATTTT. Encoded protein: CASSLRGRGNQPQHF. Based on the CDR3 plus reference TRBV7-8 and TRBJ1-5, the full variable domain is GAGVSQSPRYKVAKRGQDVALRCDPISGHVSLFWYQQALGQGPEFLTYFQNEAQLDKSGLPSDRFFAERPEGSVSTLKIQRTQQEDSAVYLCASSLRGRGNQPQHFGDGTRLSIL.

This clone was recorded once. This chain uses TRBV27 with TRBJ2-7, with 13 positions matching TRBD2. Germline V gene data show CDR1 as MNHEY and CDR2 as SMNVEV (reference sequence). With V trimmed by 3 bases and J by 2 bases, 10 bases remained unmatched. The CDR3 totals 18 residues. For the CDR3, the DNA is TGTGCCAGCAGTTTCCTACTAGCGGGAGGGCCATCCCCCTACGAGCAGTACTTC. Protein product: CASSFLLAGGPSPYEQYF.

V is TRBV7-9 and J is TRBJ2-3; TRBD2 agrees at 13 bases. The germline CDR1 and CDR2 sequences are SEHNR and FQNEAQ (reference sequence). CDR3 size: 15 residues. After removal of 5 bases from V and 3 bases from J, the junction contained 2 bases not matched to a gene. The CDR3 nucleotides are TGTGCCAGCAGCCTACTAGCGGGAGGGACAGATACGCAGTATTTT. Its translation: CASSLLAGGTDTQYF. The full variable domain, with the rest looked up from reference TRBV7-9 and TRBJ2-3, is DTGVSQNPRHKITKRGQNVTFRCDPISEHNRLYWYRQTLGQGPEFLTYFQNEAQLEKSRLLSDRFSAERPKGSFSTLEIQRTEQGDSAMYLCASSLLAGGTDTQYFGPGTRLTVL.

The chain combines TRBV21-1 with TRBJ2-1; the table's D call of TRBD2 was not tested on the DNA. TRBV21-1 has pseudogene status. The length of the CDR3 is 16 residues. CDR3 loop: CASSKLPAGGPDEQFF. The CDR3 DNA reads TGTGCCAGCAGCAAACTTCCAGCGGGAGGGCCGGATGAGCAGTTCTTC.

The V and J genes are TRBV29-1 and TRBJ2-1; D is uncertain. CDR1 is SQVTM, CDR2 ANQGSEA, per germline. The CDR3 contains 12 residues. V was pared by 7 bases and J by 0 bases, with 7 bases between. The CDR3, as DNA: TGCAGCGGTATTAGCTCCTACAATGAGCAGTTCTTC. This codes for CSGISSYNEQFF.

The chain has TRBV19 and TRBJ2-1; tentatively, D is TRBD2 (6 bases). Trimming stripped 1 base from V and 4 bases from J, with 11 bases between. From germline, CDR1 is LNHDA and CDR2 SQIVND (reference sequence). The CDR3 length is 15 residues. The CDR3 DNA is TGTGCCAGTAGTATAGCGGGGGACTCTTACAATGAGCAGTTCTTC. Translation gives CASSIAGDSYNEQFF.

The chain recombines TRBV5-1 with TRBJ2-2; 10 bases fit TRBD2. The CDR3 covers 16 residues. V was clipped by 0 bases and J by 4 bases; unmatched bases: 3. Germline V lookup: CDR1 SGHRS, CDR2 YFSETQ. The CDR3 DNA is TGCGCCAGCAGCTTGGAGGCTAGCGGGGGCACCGGGGAGCTGTTTTTT. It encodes CASSLEASGGTGELFF.

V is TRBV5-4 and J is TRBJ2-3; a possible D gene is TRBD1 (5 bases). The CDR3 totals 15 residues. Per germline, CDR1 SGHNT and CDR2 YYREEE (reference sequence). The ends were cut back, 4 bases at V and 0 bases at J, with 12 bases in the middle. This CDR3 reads CASSEDSFSTDTQYF. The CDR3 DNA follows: TGTGCCAGCAGCGAAGACAGTTTTAGCACAGATACGCAGTATTTT.

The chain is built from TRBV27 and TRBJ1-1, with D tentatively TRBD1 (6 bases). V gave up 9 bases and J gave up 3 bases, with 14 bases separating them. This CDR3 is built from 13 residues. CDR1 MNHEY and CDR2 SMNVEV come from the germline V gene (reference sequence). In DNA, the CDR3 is TGTGCCAGTGCGCAGGGGCGCCACACTGAAGCTTTCTTT. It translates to CASAQGRHTEAFF.

The CDR3 nucleotides are TGTGCCAGCAGCCAAGACCCGGGACAGGGGTCTTTTGAGCAGTTCTTC. Residues: CASSQDPGQGSFEQFF. The V and J genes are TRBV3-1 (or the pseudogene TRBV3-2) and TRBJ2-1; TRBD1 agrees at 10 bases. CDR1 and CDR2 from the germline V gene are LGHDT and YNNKEL (reference sequence). The CDR3 is made up of 16 amino acids. The V and J ends lost 0 bases and 9 bases, in that order; junction bases with no gene match: 8.

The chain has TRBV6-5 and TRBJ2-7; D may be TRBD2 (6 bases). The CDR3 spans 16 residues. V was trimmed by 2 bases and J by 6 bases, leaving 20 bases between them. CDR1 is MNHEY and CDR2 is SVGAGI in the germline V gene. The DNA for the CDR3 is TGTGCCAGCAGTTACGGAGCGGGTGGGACTCGGGGCGAGCAGTACTTC. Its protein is CASSYGAGGTRGEQYF.

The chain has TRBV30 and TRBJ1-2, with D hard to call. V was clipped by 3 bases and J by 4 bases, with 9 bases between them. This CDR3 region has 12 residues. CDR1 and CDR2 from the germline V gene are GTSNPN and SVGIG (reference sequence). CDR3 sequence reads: CAWRAGTYGYTF. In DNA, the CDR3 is TGTGCCTGGAGGGCAGGTACCTATGGCTACACCTTC. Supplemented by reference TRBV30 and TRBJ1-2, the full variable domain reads SQTIHQWPATLVQPVGSPLSLECTVEGTSNPNLYWYRQAAGRGLQLLFYSVGIGQISSEVPQNLSASRPQDRQFILSSKKLLLSDSGFYLCAWRAGTYGYTFGSGTRLTVV.

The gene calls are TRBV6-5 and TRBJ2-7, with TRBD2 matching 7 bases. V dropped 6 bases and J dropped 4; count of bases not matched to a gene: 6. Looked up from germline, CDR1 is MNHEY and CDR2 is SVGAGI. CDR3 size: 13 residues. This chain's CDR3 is CASRRGREYEQYF. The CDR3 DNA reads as TGTGCCAGCAGGCGTGGGAGGGAGTACGAGCAGTACTTC.

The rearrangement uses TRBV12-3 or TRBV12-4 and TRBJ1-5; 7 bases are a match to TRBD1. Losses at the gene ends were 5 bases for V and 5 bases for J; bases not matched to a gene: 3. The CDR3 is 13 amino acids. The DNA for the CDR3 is TGTGCCAGCAGTCTCGACAGGGATCAGCCCCAGCATTTT. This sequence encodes CASSLDRDQPQHF.

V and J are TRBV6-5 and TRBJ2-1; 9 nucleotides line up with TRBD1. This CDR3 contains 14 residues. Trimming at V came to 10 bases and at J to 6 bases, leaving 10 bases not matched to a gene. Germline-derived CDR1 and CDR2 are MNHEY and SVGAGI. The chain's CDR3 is CATLGGTGSNEQFF. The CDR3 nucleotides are TGTGCCACTCTCGGGGGGACAGGGAGCAATGAGCAGTTCTTC.